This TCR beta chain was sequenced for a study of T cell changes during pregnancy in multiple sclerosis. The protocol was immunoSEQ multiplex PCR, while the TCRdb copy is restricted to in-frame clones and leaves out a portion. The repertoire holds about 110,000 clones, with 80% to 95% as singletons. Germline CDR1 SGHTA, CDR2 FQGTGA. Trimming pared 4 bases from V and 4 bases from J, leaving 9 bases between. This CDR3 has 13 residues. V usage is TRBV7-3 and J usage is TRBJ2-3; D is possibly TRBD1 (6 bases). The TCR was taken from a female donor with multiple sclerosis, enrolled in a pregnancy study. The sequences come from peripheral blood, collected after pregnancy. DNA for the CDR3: TGTGCCAGCAGCTCGGACAGTTCAGATACGCAGTATTTT. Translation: CASSSDSSDTQYF.